The 7 T cell receptor beta chains presented below share a single source sample, sequenced in a study of CD8 T cells in ankylosing spondylitis (TCRdb year 2017). The library was produced with 5' RACE. TCRdb lists the instrument as Illumina HiSeq 2500. TCRdb took the public reads, trimmed them with fastp at Q25, ran MiXCR for clone calling and kept in-frame beta chains. Each CDR3 protein appears once, grouped with its most common genes and DNA. The sample records about 230,000 distinct CDR3 sequences, roughly 8.2% of which are singletons. In total, the top ten clones hold approximately 4.8% of the sample. Sequencing was carried out using blood, either unsorted or a sorted T cell fraction (not recorded which). These receptor sequences come from a female donor with ankylosing spondylitis or in good health (not recorded which).

This clonotype turned up a few times. The chain combines TRBV7-2 with TRBJ2-1; the match to TRBD2 covers 9 bases. V lost 1 base, J lost 7 bases, and 5 bases stayed unmatched. Per germline, CDR1 SGHTA and CDR2 FQGNSA. The CDR3 totals 15 residues. The CDR3 protein is CASSLVSGSGNEQFF. DNA for the CDR3: TGTGCCAGCAGCTTAGTTAGCGGGAGTGGAAATGAGCAGTTCTTC.

Ten or more counts support this clonotype. The chain is built from TRBV11-2 and TRBJ2-1; no definite D call. The CDR3 spans 14 residues. V lost 5 bases and J lost 5, with 13 bases in between. Germline V lookup: CDR1 SGHAT, CDR2 FQNNGV. The CDR3 region has the DNA TGTGCCAGCAGCCCAGTGCGGAGTAACAATGAGCAGTTCTTC. Amino acids: CASSPVRSNNEQFF. Using reference TRBV11-2 and TRBJ2-1 for the parts outside the CDR3, the full variable domain is EAGVAQSPRYKIIEKRQSVAFWCNPISGHATLYWYQQILGQGPKLLIQFQNNGVVDDSQLPKDRFSAERLKGVDSTLKIQPAKLEDSAVYLCASSPVRSNNEQFFGPGTRLTVL.

About this clonotype: This sequence may be a read error, since a much larger clone differs from it by one base. The V and J genes are TRBV7-9 and TRBJ2-2, with D maybe TRBD2 (6 bases). Germline V gene lookup returns CDR1 SEHNR and CDR2 FQNEAQ (reference sequence). The CDR3 is 15 amino acids. CDR3 protein: CASSPSGPNAGELFF. CDR3 DNA sequence: TGTGCCAGCAGCCCCAGCGGGCCGAACGCCGGGGAGCTGTTTTTT.

This clonotype has a count of ten or more. The chain links TRBV20-1 to TRBJ1-5, with TRBD1 matching 9 bases. CDR3 length: 15 amino acids. V lost 0 bases, J lost 5 bases, and 5 bases stayed unmatched. Germline V gene sequence: CDR1 DFQATT, CDR2 SNEGSKA (reference sequence). CDR3 bases: TGCAGTGCTAGAGAACGGGACAGGGCCCATCAGCCCCAGCATTTT. This sequence encodes CSARERDRAHQPQHF.

The table lists this clonotype with many counts. The V gene is TRBV12-5, the J gene TRBJ1-2; a weak D match, TRBD1 (6 bases). Germline V gene lookup returns CDR1 LGHNT and CDR2 FRNRAP. There are 12 residues in the CDR3. V lost 7 bases, J lost 6 bases, and 12 bases lay in between. The CDR3 bases are TGTGCTAGTGCCGGCGGGACACATGGCTACACCTTC. This sequence encodes CASAGGTHGYTF. The complete variable domain, with remaining parts taken from reference TRBV12-5 and TRBJ1-2, reads DARVTQTPRHKVTEMGQEVTMRCQPILGHNTVFWYRQTMMQGLELLAYFRNRAPLDDSGMPKDRFSAEMPDATLATLKIQPSEPRDSAVYFCASAGGTHGYTFGSGTRLTVV.

This clonotype was recorded many times. This chain uses TRBV6-6 with TRBJ2-4; a possible D gene is TRBD1 (5 bases). Per the germline V gene, CDR1 is MNHNY and CDR2 is SVGAGI (reference sequence). V gave up 6 bases and J gave up 7 bases, with 10 bases separating them. The CDR3 runs to 12 residues. The CDR3 region has the DNA TGTGCCAGCAGCAGGGCATGGAACATTCAGTACTTC. Translation: CASSRAWNIQYF.

As concerns this clonotype: One end of the junction varies from germline; a read error may be responsible. The chain is built from TRBV4-2 and TRBJ2-2; D is unclear. The CDR3 sequence is 14 residues long. The germline CDR1 and CDR2 sequences are LGHNA and YNFKEQ. This CDR3 reads CVSSPNFVPGELFF. In DNA, the CDR3 is TGTGTCAGCAGCCCGAATTTTGTCCCCGGGGAGCTGTTTTTT.